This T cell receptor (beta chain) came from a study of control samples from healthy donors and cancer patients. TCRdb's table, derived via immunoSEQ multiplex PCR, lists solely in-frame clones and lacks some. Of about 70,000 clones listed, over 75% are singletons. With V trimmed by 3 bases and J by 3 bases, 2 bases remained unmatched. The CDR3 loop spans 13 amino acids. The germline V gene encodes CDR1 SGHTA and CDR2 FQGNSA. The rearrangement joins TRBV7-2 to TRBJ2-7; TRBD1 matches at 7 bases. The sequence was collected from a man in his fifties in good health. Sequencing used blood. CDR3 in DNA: TGTGCCAGCAGCTTCGACAGGGACTACGAGCAGTACTTC. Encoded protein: CASSFDRDYEQYF.